The present TCR beta chain was sequenced within a study of human T cells and chemical hapten exposure. Overall study context: Slight differences in pooled library volume were the main source of varying TCR yields across samples. Findings and caveats of the study: TCRs above 1 in 1000 frequency stayed constant with DPC sensitization.

In this sample, this clonotype turned up many times. Its antigen is currently unknown. V was pared by 2 bases and J by 3 bases, with 19 bases between. Germline-derived CDR1 and CDR2 are MGHRA and YSYEKL. The CDR3 totals 17 residues. The starting material, unfractionated whole blood, was used for total RNA extraction. The library put unique molecular identifiers onto individual cDNA molecules. In the source study's methods: Sample TCR totals centred on a median of approximately 95,000, ranging about 20,000 to 750,000. TCRdb reprocessed the 5' RACE reads via MiXCR and lists one record per CDR3 protein. These V and J calls derive from TCRdb rather than the authors' analysis. The data contain more than 75,000 distinct CDR3 sequences, about 16% of them singletons.

The chain recombines TRBV4-1 with TRBJ1-1; D is perhaps TRBD1 (6 bases). The clonotype comes from a female donor in good health. Written as DNA, the CDR3 is TGCGCCAGCAGCCAATCCCGACATGGGGGCGAAGACACTGAAGCTTTCTTT. Its translation: CASSQSRHGGEDTEAFF.